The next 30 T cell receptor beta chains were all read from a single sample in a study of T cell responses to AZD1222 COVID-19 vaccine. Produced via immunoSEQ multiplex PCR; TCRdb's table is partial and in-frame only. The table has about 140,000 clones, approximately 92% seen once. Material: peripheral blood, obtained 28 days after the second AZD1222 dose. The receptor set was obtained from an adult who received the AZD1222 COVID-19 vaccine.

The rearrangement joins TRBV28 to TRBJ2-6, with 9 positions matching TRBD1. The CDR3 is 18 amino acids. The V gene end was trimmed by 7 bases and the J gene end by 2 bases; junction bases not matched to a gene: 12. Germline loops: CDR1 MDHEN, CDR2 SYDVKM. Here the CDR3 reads CASTLTGTGYAGANVLTF. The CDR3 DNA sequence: TGTGCCAGCACCCTGACCGGGACAGGGTATGCTGGGGCCAACGTCCTGACTTTC. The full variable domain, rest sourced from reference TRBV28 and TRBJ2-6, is DVKVTQSSRYLVKRTGEKVFLECVQDMDHENMFWYRQDPGLGLRLIYFSYDVKMKEKGDIPEGYSVSREKKERFSLILESASTNQTSMYLCASTLTGTGYAGANVLTFGAGSRLTVL.

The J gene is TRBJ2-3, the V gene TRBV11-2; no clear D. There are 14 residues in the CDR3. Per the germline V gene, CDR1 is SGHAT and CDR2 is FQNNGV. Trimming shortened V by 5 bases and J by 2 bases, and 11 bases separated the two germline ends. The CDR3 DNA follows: TGTGCCAGCAGCCCAACAGAACTCACAGATACGCAGTATTTT. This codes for CASSPTELTDTQYF.

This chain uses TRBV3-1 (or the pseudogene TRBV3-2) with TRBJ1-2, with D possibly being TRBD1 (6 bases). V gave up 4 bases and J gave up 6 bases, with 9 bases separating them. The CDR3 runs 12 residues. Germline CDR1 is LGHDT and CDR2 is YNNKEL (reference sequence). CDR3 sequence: CASSLQGHGYTF. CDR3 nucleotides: TGTGCCAGCAGCCTCCAGGGGCATGGCTACACCTTC.

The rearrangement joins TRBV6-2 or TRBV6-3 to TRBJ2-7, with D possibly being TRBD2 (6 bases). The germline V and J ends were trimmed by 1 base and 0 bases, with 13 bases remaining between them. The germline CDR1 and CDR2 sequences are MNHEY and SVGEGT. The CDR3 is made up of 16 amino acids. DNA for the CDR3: TGTGCCAGCAGTTACTTTTATAGCGGAAGCTCCTACGAGCAGTACTTC. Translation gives CASSYFYSGSSYEQYF.

DNA of the CDR3: TGTGCCAGCAGTTCCCGAGGTTTGAGGGTCCCCCATCAGCCCCAGCATTTT. Translation: CASSSRGLRVPHQPQHF. The chain links TRBV28 to TRBJ1-5, with D unresolved. The germline V and J ends were trimmed by 4 bases and 5 bases, with 21 bases remaining between them. Germline CDR1 is MDHEN and CDR2 is SYDVKM. There are 17 residues in the CDR3.

CDR3 protein: CASSQRNNEQFF. In DNA, the CDR3 is TGTGCCAGCAGCCAACGGAACAATGAGCAGTTCTTC. V and J are TRBV3-1 (or the pseudogene TRBV3-2) and TRBJ2-1; D unresolved. Looked up from germline, CDR1 is LGHDT and CDR2 is YNNKEL (reference sequence). Trimming left V 2 bases short and J 5 bases short, with 4 bases between. This CDR3 has 12 residues.

The CDR3 spells CASSVGMNEQFF. CDR3 sequence (DNA): TGTGCCAGCAGCGTAGGAATGAATGAGCAGTTCTTC. V and J are TRBV9 and TRBJ2-1, with D unresolved. The CDR3 is made up of 12 amino acids. The V gene lost 0 bases and the J gene lost 7 bases, with 5 bases spanning the gap. Germline-derived CDR1 and CDR2 are SGDLS and YYNGEE.

This CDR3 reads CASASRLGQLASYEQYF. The CDR3 coding sequence is TGCGCCAGCGCCAGCCGCCTCGGACAGCTCGCCTCCTACGAGCAGTACTTC. The chain recombines TRBV5-1 with TRBJ2-7; perhaps TRBD1 as D (6 bases). V was shortened by 7 bases and J by 0 bases, with 23 bases between the two germline ends. The V gene's germline CDR1 is SGHRS and CDR2 YFSETQ. The CDR3 spans 17 residues.

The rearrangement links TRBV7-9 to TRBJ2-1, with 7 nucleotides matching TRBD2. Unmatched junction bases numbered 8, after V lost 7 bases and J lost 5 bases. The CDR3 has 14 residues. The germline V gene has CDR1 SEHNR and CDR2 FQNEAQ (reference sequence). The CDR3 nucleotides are TGTGCCAGCACCCCGCAGCGGGGTAACAATGAGCAGTTCTTC. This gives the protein CASTPQRGNNEQFF.

The CDR3 DNA follows: TGTGCCAGCCGGGGGGGCTTGAACACTGAAGCTTTCTTT. Translating it yields CASRGGLNTEAFF. This chain joins TRBV2 and TRBJ1-1; D possibly corresponds to TRBD1 (6 bases). The V gene lost 8 bases and the J gene lost 0 bases, with 10 bases spanning the gap. Germline V gene lookup returns CDR1 SNHLY and CDR2 FYNNEI. This CDR3 is built from 13 residues.

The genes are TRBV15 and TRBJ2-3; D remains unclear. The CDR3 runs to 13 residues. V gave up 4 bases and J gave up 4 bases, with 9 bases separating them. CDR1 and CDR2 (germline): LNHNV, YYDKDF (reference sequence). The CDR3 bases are TGTGCCACCAGCACCTCGCCCGCAGATACGCAGTATTTT. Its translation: CATSTSPADTQYF.

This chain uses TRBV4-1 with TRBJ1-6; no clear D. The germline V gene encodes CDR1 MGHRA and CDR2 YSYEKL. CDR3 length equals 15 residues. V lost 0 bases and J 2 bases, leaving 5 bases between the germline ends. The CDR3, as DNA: TGCGCCAGCAGCCAAGAGCCGGCCTATAATTCACCCCTCCACTTT. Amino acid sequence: CASSQEPAYNSPLHF.

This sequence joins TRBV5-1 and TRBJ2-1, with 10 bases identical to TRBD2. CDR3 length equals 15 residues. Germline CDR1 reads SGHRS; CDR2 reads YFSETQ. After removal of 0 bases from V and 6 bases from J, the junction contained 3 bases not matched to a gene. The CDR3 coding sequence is TGCGCCAGCAGCTTGGCAGCGGGAGGGGGCAATGAGCAGTTCTTC. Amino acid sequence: CASSLAAGGGNEQFF.

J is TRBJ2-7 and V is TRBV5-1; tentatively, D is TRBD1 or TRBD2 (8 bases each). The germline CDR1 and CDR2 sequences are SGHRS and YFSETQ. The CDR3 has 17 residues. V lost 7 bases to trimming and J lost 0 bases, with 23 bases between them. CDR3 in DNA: TGCGCCAGCGCCGGTTCAGGGGGCGGGAGGAGCTCCTACGAGCAGTACTTC. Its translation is CASAGSGGGRSSYEQYF.

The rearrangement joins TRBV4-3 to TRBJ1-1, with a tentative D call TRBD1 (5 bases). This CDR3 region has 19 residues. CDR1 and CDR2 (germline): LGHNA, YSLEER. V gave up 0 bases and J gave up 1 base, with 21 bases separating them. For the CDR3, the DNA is TGCGCCAGCAGCCAAGACTCAATAATATCGGGGGTAGGGAACACTGAAGCTTTCTTT. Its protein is CASSQDSIISGVGNTEAFF.

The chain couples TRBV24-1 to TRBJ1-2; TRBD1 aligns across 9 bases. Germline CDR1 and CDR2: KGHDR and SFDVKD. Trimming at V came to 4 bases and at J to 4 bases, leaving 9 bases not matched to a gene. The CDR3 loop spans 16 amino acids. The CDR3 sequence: CATSDSRTGVFYGYTF. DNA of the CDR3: TGTGCCACCAGTGACTCTCGGACAGGGGTTTTCTATGGCTACACCTTC.

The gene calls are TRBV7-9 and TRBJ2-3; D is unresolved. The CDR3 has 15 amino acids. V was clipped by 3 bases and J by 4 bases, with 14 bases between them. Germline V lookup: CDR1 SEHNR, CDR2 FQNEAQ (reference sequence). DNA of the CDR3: TGTGCCAGCAGCTTGATAATTCCAGCCGCAGATACGCAGTATTTT. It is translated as CASSLIIPAADTQYF.

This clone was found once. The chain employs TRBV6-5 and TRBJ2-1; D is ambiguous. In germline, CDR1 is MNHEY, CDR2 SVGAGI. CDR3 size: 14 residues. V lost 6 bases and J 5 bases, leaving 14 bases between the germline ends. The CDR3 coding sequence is TGTGCCAGCAGACCCTTCGGACGGAACAATGAGCAGTTCTTC. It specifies CASRPFGRNNEQFF.

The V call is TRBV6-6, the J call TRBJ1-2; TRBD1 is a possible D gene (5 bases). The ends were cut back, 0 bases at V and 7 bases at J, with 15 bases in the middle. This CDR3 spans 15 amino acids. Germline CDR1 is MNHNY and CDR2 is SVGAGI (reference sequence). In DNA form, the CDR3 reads TGTGCCAGCAGTTACTCGAGGGAGGGACTTTCTGGCTACACCTTC. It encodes CASSYSREGLSGYTF.

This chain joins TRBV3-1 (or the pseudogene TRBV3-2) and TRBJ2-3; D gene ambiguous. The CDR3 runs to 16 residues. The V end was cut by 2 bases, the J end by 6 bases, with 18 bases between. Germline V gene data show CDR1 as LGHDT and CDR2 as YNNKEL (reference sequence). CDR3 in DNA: TGTGCCAGCAGCCAAACGACAACGCCTCGTAGGGATACGCAGTATTTT. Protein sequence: CASSQTTTPRRDTQYF.

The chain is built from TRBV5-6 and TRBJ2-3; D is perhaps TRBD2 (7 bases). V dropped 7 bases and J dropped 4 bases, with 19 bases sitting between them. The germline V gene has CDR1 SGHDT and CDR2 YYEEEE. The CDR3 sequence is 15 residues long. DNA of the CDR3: TGTGCCAGCTTGAGTTGGGGGGGGCACCCAGATACGCAGTATTTT. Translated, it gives CASLSWGGHPDTQYF.

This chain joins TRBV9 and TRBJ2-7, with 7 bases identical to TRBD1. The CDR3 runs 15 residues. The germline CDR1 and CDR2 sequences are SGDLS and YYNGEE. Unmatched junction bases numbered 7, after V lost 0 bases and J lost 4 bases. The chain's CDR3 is CASSVDAGGTYEQYF. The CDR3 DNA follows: TGTGCCAGCAGCGTAGACGCAGGGGGTACTTACGAGCAGTACTTC.

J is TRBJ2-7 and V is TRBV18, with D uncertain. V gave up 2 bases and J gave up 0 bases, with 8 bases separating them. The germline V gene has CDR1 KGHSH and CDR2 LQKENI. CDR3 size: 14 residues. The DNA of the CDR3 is TGTGCCAGCTCACCATTACAGAGCTCCTACGAGCAGTACTTC. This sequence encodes CASSPLQSSYEQYF.

The CDR3 reads CASRRQGANRGQPQHF. CDR3 sequence (DNA): TGTGCCAGCAGAAGACAGGGGGCTAACCGGGGTCAGCCCCAGCATTTT. The chain recombines TRBV27 with TRBJ1-5; 10 nucleotides line up with TRBD1. CDR1 MNHEY and CDR2 SMNVEV come from the germline V gene (reference sequence). J lost 6 bases, V lost 6 bases, and 11 bases had no gene match. The CDR3 consists of 16 residues.

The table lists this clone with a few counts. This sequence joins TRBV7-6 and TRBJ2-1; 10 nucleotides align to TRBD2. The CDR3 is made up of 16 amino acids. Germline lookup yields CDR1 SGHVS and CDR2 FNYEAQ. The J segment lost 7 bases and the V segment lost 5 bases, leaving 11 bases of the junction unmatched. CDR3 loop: CASSKRASGRGNEQFF. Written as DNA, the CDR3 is TGTGCCAGCAGCAAACGGGCTAGCGGGAGAGGTAATGAGCAGTTCTTC.

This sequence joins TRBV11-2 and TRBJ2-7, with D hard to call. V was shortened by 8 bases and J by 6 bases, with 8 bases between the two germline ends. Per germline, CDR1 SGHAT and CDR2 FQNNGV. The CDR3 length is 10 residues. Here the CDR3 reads CASGTREQYF. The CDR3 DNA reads TGTGCCAGCGGCACTCGCGAGCAGTACTTC.

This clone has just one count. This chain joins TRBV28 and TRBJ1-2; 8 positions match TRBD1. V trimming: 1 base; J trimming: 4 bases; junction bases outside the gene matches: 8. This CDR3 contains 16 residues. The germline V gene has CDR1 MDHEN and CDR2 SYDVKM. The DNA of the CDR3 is TGTGCCAGCAGTTTATCCTCCGGGACAGGCCTCTATGGCTACACCTTC. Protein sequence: CASSLSSGTGLYGYTF.

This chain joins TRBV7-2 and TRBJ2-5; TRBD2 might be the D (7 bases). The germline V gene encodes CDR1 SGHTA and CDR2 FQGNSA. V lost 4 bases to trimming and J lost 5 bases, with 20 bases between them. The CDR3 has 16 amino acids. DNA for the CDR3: TGTGCCAGCAGCTGGGGGGGGCCAGAGAAAAGGGAGACCCAGTACTTC. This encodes CASSWGGPEKRETQYF.

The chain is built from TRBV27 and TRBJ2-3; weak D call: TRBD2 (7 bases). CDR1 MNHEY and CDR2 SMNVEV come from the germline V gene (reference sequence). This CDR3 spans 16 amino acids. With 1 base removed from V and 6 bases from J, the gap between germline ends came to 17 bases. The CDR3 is CASSLWGPGGLDTQYF. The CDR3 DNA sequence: TGTGCCAGCAGTTTATGGGGTCCCGGGGGGCTGGATACGCAGTATTTT.

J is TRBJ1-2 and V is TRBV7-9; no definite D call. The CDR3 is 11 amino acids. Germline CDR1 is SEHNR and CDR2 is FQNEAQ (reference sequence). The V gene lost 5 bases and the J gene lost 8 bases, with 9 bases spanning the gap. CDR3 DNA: TGTGCCAGCAGCCTCATTAAGGGCTACACCTTC. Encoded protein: CASSLIKGYTF.